The entry below describes one TCR beta chain. TCRdb's copy holds only in-frame clones and misses some; the assay was immunoSEQ multiplex PCR. The sample contains approximately 90,000 clones, nearly 90% of which appear only once. The CDR3 runs to 12 residues. Looked up from germline, CDR1 is MDHEN and CDR2 is SYDVKM. This record comes from a study of blood T cell repertoires in COVID-19. The rearrangement joins TRBV28 to TRBJ2-7, with a weak D call TRBD2 (6 bases). The sequencing sample was made of peripheral blood. This sequence originates from a man aged 50-59 years with acute or convalescent COVID-19. As DNA, the CDR3 is TGTGCGAGCTCGACGGGGGCCTACGAGCAGTACGTC. Translation: CASSTGAYEQYV.